This T cell receptor (beta chain) was retrieved from a study of cytomegalovirus exposure and HLA in healthy donors. The CDR3 runs 15 residues. V gave up 6 bases and J gave up 3 bases; unmatched junction bases: 10. Germline CDR1 reads MNHEY; CDR2 reads SVGAGI. PCR was performed using 60 Vbeta and 13 Jbeta primers. Produced via immunoSEQ multiplex PCR; TCRdb's table is partial and in-frame only. The repertoire holds more than 150,000 clones, about three quarters seen once, with around 1.5% in the top ten. The TCR comes from a man aged 18 to 35 in good health and CMV-seronegative. The rearrangement uses TRBV6-5 and TRBJ2-7; 8 nucleotides match TRBD1. Sequenced: PBMCs. CDR3 nucleotide sequence: TGTGCCAGCAGCCGCGACAGGGGAAGTGGCTACGAGCAGTACTTC. It specifies CASSRDRGSGYEQYF.